The subject of this entry is one T cell receptor beta chain. These data are taken from a study of human T cells and chemical hapten exposure. This CDR3 is 15 amino acids long. Deletions cut 0 bases from V and 7 bases from J, with 13 bases between. Germline V gives CDR1 SGHRS, CDR2 YFSETQ. Regarding time point: healthy volunteer bleed at 6 weeks. Unfractionated whole blood was the source of the extracted total RNA. Original processing methods: Sample TCR totals centred on a median of about 100,000, ranging about 23,224 to 690,600. MiXCR was run by TCRdb on the RACE reads, yielding one entry per CDR3 protein. TCRdb's processing, not the authors' own work, is the source of the V and J calls. The table records around 80,000 distinct CDR3 sequences, over 7% of them present only once.

Sample: whole blood. The J gene is TRBJ1-4, the V gene TRBV5-1; maybe TRBD1 (5 bases). The TCR sequence derives from a male donor in good health. Some clones in this sample may be carry-over from other donors' samples. CDR3 region: CASSLEGEWGEKLFF. For the CDR3, the DNA is TGCGCCAGCAGCTTGGAAGGGGAGTGGGGTGAAAAACTGTTTTTT. Supplemented by reference TRBV5-1 and TRBJ1-4, the full variable domain reads KAGVTQTPRYLIKTRGQQVTLSCSPISGHRSVSWYQQTPGQGLQFLFEYFSETQRNKGNFPGRFSGRQFSNSRSEMNVSTLELGDSALYLCASSLEGEWGEKLFFGSGTQLSVL.